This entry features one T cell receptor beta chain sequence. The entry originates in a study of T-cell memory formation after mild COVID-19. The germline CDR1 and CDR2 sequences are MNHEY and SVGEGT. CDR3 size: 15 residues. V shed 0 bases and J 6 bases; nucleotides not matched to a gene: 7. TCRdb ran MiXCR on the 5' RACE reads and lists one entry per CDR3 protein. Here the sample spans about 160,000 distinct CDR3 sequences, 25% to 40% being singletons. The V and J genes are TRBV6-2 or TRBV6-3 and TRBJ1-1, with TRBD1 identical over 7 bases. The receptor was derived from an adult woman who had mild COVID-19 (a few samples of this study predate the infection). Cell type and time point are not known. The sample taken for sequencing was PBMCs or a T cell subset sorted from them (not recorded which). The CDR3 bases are TGTGCCAGCAGTTACTCTCCAGGGGGGATCGCTGAAGCTTTCTTT. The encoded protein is CASSYSPGGIAEAFF.